This T cell receptor (beta chain) stems from a study of cytomegalovirus exposure and HLA in healthy donors. Study-wide results and caveats: The study found most TCR sequences rare, yet found some public TCRs in many donors.

Vbeta (60) and Jbeta (13) primers were used in the PCR. Generated by immunoSEQ multiplex PCR, the TCRdb table keeps only in-frame clones and is missing some. This sample has 130,000 or so clones; 70% to 80% occur once, and the top ten carry roughly 1.8%. This CDR3 is built from 16 residues. Germline lookup yields CDR1 KGHSH and CDR2 LQKENI. V was clipped by 3 bases and J by 3 bases, with 17 bases between them. Remarks on this clone: What it binds is unknown.

The source material was PBMCs. This chain joins TRBV18 and TRBJ1-1; TRBD1 is a possible D gene (5 bases). The sequence derives from a female donor in good health and CMV-seropositive. The CDR3 sequence is CASSPSFLGLDTEAFF. CDR3 in DNA: TGTGCCAGCTCACCCTCCTTCTTGGGGCTGGACACTGAAGCTTTCTTT.